Listed here is a single TCR beta chain. Its target is unknown. Germline values: CDR1 MNHEY, CDR2 SMNVEV (reference sequence). Trimming left V 3 bases short and J 12 bases short, with 9 bases between. The CDR3 runs 12 residues. This sample stems from a study of radiotherapy plus CTLA-4 blockade in lung cancer. Findings and caveats of the study: Dynamics of early blood T cell clones, together with interferon-beta, were reportedly the best predictors of response. Blood-borne expansion of tumor-derived TCR clones followed radiotherapy plus ipilimumab.

CTLA-4 blockade using ipilimumab, together with focal radiation, was received by patients with chemo-refractory metastatic non-small-cell lung cancer. Some clones are missing from TCRdb's copy, which holds only in-frame ones; the method was immunoSEQ multiplex PCR. This table has tens of thousands of clones, more than 85% appearing once. This rearrangement joins TRBV27 to TRBJ1-6; D is unresolved. Sequencing was performed on peripheral blood, taken from a patient treated with radiotherapy plus ipilimumab. The sequence came from a human donor with non-small cell lung cancer that progressed on radiotherapy plus ipilimumab. The CDR3 sequence is CASSFTRGPLHF. Written as DNA, the CDR3 is TGTGCCAGCAGTTTCACCCGAGGACCCCTCCACTTT.